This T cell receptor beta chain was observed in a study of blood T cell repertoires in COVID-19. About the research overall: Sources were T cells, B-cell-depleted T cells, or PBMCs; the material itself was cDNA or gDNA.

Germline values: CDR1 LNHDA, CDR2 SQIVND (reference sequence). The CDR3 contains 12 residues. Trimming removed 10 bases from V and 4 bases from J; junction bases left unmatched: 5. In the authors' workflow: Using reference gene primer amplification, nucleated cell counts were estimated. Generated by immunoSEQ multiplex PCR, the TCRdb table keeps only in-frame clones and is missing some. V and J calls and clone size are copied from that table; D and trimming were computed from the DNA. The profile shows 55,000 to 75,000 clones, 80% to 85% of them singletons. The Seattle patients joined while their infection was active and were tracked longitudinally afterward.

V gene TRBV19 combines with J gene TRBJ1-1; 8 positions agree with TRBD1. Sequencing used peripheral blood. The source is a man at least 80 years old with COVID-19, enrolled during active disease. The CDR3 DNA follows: TGTGCCACCACAGGGGGAGGCACTGAAGCTTTCTTT. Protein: CATTGGGTEAFF.